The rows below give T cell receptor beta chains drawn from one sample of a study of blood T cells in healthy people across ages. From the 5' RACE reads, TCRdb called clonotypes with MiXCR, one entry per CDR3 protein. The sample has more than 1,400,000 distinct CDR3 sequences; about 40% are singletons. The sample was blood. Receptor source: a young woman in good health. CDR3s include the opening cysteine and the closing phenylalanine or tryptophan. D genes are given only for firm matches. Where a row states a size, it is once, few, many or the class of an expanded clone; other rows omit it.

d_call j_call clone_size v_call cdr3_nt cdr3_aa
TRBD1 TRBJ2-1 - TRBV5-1 TGCGCCAGCAGCTCGGACAGGGCCTCCTACAATGAGCAGTTCTTC CASSSDRASYNEQFF
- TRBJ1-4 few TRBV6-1 TGTGCCAGCGCACAGGAAAATGAAAAACTGTTTTTT CASAQENEKLFF
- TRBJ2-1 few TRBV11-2 TGTGCCAGCAGCTCCAACCGGGCGGCCTACAATGAGCAGTTCTTC CASSSNRAAYNEQFF
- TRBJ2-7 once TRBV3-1 TGTGCCAGCAGCCTAGAGACTGGGAGCTCCTACGAGCAGTACTTC CASSLETGSSYEQYF
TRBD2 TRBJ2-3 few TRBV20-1 TGCAGTGCTTACCTAGCGGGGGGGAGAGATACGCAGTATTTT CSAYLAGGRDTQYF
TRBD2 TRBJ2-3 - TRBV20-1 TGCAGTGCTATAGGGACTAGCGACACAGATACGCAGTATTTT CSAIGTSDTDTQYF
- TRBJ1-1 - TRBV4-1 TGCGCCAGCAGCCAAGATATATGGGAAAAAACGGGAGCTTTCTTT CASSQDIWEKTGAFF
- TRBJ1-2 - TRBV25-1 TGTGCCAGCAGTGAATACCAGGGTGAAGGCTACACCTTC CASSEYQGEGYTF
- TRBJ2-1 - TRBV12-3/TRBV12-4 TGTGCCAGCACCTCCTTGACTGGGGGGGCTGAGCAGTTCTTC CASTSLTGGAEQFF
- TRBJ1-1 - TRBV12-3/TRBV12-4 TGTGCCAGCAGTGTCGCAGAGGGGAACACTGAAGCTTTCTTT CASSVAEGNTEAFF
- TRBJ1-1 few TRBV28 TGTGCCAGCACCTCCCTGAGTAGCCAGATTGAAGCTTTCTTT CASTSLSSQIEAFF
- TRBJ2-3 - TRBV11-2 TGTGCCAGCAGACCTATAACAGGACCACCAGGCACAGATACGCAGTATTTT CASRPITGPPGTDTQYF
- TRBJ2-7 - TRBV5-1 TGCGCCAGCGGGCTTGGGGACTCCTACGAGCAGTACTTC CASGLGDSYEQYF
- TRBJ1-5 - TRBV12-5 TGTGCTAGTGGTAAGGGGGACGGGGATCAGCCCCAGCATTTT CASGKGDGDQPQHF
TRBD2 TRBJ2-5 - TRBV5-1 TGCGCCAGCAGCTTGGGGGCTAGCGGGGGCGGGGACAATGAGCAGTACTTC CASSLGASGGGDNEQYF
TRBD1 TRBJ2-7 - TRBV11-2 TGTGCCAGCAGCTTACCTGGGACAGGCTCGACCTACGAGCAGTACTTC CASSLPGTGSTYEQYF
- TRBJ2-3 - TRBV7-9 TGTGCCAGCAGCTCGGGGGCGGGATTCACAGATACGCAGTATTTT CASSSGAGFTDTQYF
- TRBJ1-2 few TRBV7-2 TGTGCCAGCAGCTTAGACTTCCACAACGGAGGGAACTATGGCTACACCTTC CASSLDFHNGGNYGYTF
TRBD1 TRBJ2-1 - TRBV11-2 TGTGCCAGCAGCCAACGTGCAGGGGGCATCTCCTACAATGAGCAGTTCTTC CASSQRAGGISYNEQFF
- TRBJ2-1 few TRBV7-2 TGTGCCAGCAGCCGGGACTCCCACTCATGGGAGCAGTTCTTC CASSRDSHSWEQFF
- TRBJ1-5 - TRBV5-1 TGCGCCAGCAGCCCCGCGGGGACAACCGGTCAGCCCCAGCATTTT CASSPAGTTGQPQHF
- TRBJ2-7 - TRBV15 TGTGCCACCAGCCGTCTCGGCCCGGGCCACGACGAGCAGTACTTC CATSRLGPGHDEQYF
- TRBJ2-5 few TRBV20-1 TGCAGTGCTAGAGATCTCGGGGGAAAAAATGGGGGTGAGACCCAGTACTTC CSARDLGGKNGGETQYF
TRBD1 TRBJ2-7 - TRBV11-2 TGTGCCAGCAGCCGCCCCGGGACAGGGGTTGGCGAGCAGTACTTC CASSRPGTGVGEQYF
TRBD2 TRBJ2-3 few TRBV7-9 TGTGCCAGCAGTTTGACTAGCGGGGGCCCCCAGACTCAGTATTTT CASSLTSGGPQTQYF
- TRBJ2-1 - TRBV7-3 TGTGCCAGCAGCTCTGCAACTGGCCTCGGCGAGCAGTTCTTC CASSSATGLGEQFF
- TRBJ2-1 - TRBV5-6 TGTGCCAGCAGCTTGGTGGAGGGGGCCTACAATGAGCAGTTCTTC CASSLVEGAYNEQFF
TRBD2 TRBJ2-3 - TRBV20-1 TGCAGTGCTAGAGCGTCGAGCGGGAGAGGCGCAGATACGCAGTATTTT CSARASSGRGADTQYF
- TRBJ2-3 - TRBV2 TGTGCCAGCAGTGATTCCTACACAGATACGCAGTATTTT CASSDSYTDTQYF
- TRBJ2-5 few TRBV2 TGTGCCAGCAGTGAAGCGAGAACACCCGGGGAGACCCAGTACTTC CASSEARTPGETQYF
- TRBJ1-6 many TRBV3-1 TGTGCCAGCAGCCCGCACAAACTAGGGCGAAATTCACCCCTCCACTTT CASSPHKLGRNSPLHF
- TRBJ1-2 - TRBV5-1 TGCGCCAGCAGCCAAGACAGAGATGGCCACACCTTC CASSQDRDGHTF
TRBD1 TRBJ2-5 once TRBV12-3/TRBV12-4 TGTGCCAGCAGCTGGGGGGACAGGGCAAGGGAAGAGACCCAGTACTTC CASSWGDRAREETQYF
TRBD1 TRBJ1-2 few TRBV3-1 TGTGCCAGCAGCCAAGCAGGGGGCAAAGGCTATGGCTACACCTTC CASSQAGGKGYGYTF
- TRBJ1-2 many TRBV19 TGTGCCAGTAGTGTCGCCCGGACTACCACTAACTATGGCTACACCTTC CASSVARTTTNYGYTF
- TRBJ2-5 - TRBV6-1 TGTGCCAGCGGTGACAGGTACCGTACGGAGCAGTACTTC CASGDRYRTEQYF
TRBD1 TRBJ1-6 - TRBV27 TGTGCCAGCATGGTTCCGGACAGGGGTGATTCACCCCTCCACTTT CASMVPDRGDSPLHF